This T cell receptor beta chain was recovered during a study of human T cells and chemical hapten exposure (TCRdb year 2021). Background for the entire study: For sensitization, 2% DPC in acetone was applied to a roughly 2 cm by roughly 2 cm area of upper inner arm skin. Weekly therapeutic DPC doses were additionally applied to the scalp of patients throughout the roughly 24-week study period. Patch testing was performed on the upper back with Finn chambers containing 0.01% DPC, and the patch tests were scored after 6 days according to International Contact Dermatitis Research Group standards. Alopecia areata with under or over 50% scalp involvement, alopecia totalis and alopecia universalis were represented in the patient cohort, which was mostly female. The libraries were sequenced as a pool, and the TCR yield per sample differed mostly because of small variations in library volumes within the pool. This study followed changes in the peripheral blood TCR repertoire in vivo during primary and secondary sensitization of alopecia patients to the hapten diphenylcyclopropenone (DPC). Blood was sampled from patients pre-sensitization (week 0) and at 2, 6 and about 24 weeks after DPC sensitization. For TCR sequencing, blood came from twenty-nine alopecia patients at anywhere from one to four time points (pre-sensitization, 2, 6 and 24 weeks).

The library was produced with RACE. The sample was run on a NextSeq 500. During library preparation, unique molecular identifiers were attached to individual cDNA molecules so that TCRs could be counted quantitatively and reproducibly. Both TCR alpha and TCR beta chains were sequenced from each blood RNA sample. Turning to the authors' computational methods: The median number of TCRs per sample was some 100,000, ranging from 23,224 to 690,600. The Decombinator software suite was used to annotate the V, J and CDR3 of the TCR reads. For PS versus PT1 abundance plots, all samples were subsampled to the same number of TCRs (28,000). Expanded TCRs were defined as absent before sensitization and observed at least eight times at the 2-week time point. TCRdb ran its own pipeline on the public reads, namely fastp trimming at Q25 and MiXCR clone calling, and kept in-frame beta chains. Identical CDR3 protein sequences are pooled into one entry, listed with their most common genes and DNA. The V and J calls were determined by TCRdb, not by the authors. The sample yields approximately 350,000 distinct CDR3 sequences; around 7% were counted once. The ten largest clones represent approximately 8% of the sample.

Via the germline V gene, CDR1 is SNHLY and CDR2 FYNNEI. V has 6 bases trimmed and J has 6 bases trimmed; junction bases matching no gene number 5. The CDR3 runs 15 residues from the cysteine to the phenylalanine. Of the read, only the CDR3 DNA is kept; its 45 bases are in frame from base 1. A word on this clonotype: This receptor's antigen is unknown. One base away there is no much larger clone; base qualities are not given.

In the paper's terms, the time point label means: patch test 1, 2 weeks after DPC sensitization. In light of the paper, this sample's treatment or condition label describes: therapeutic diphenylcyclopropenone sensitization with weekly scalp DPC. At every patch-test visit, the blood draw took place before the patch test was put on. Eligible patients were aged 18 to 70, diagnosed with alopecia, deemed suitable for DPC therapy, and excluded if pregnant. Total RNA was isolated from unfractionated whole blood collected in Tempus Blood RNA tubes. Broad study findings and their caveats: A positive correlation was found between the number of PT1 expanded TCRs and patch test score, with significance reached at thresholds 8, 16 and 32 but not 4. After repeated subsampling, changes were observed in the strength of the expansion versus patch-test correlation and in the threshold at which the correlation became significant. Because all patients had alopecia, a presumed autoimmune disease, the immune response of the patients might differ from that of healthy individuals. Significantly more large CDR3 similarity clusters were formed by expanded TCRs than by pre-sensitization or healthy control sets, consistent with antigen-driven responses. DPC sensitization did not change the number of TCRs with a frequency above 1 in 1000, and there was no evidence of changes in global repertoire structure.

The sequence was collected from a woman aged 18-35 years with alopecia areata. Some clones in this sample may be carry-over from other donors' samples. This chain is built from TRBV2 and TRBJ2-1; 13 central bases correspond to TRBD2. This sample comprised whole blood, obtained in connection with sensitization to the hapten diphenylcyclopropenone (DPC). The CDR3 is CASRAGLAGVNEQFF. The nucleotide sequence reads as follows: TGTGCCAGCAGGGCCGGACTAGCGGGGGTCAATGAGCAGTTCTTC.